This TCR beta chain was captured in a study of blood T cells in healthy people across ages. Alongside a J-beta primer mix, a sample-barcoded 5' primer served in a second PCR lasting roughly 6 to 11 cycles. One entry per CDR3 protein results from TCRdb running MiXCR on the 5' RACE reads. The sample holds around 1,000,000 distinct CDR3 sequences, roughly a quarter seen once. Germline values: CDR1 SGHAT, CDR2 FQNNGV. CDR3 length: 16 amino acids. The sample was also reused in another study, on T cells of mothers and their children. From that second work: The output of TCR recombination is shaped by thymic selection similarly in related and unrelated pairs.

The sample comprised blood. The chain uses TRBV11-2 and TRBJ2-1; the D gene is possibly TRBD1 (6 bases). The end of the DNA aligns better with TRBJ2-5, so the J call may be wrong. The clonotype comes from a girl aged 2-10 years in good health. The CDR3 DNA is TGTGCCAGCAGCTTAAGAGTGGCAGGGGCCTCGGAGACCCAGTACTTC. This encodes CASSLRVAGASETQYF.